A selection of T cell receptor beta chains follows, all from one sample in a study of early T cells in non-severe SARS-CoV-2 infection. TCRdb called the 5' RACE reads again in MiXCR, with one record for every CDR3 protein. The sample includes tens of thousands of distinct CDR3 sequences, under 15% of them seen just once. The sequencing sample was made of whole blood. The receptors originated from an adult who was a healthcare worker with PCR-confirmed SARS-CoV-2 infection or an uninfected control (not recorded which). Each CDR3 is given with its conserved first and last residue. D genes are given only for firm matches. The size entry is marked missing in some rows and otherwise reads once, few, many or a size class.

.,few,TRBV5-1,TRBJ2-5,CASSLGGLETQYF,TGCGCCAGCAGCTTGGGAGGGCTGGAGACCCAGTACTTC
.,many,TRBV28,TRBJ2-7,CASEKGSAAPYEQYF,TGTGCCAGTGAAAAAGGGTCAGCCGCCCCCTACGAGCAGTACTTC
TRBD2,many,TRBV11-2,TRBJ2-3,CASSLDAPRLASRDTQYF,TGTGCCAGCAGCTTAGATGCCCCCCGACTAGCTTCTAGGGATACGCAGTATTTT
.,few,TRBV12-3/TRBV12-4,TRBJ2-3,CASSSQSFTQYF,TGTGCCAGCAGTTCCCAGAGTTTTACGCAGTATTTT
.,few,TRBV24-1,TRBJ2-1,CATSRDGSYNEQFF,TGTGCCACCAGTCGGGACGGTTCCTACAATGAGCAGTTCTTC
.,.,TRBV7-8,TRBJ1-5,CASTLTDYSNQPQHF,TGTGCCAGTACCCTTACGGATTATAGCAATCAGCCCCAGCATTTT
.,.,TRBV11-2,TRBJ2-1,CASSPGEVYEQFF,TGTGCCAGCAGCCCCGGCGAGGTCTATGAGCAGTTCTTC
.,.,TRBV24-1,TRBJ2-1,CATSDGRSEQFF,TGTGCCACCAGTGACGGTCGGAGTGAGCAGTTCTTC
.,.,TRBV2,TRBJ2-1,CASAGLRSYNEQFF,TGTGCCAGCGCCGGGCTCCGTTCCTACAATGAGCAGTTCTTC
TRBD1,.,TRBV28,TRBJ2-1,CASSPQGAGNEQFF,TGTGCCAGCAGTCCCCAGGGGGCGGGCAATGAGCAGTTCTTC
TRBD2,many,TRBV5-4,TRBJ2-3,CASSLKLAGGDTQYF,TGTGCCAGCAGCTTGAAACTAGCGGGAGGCGATACGCAGTATTTT
.,.,TRBV28,TRBJ2-5,CASSRRPRETQYF,TGTGCCAGCAGTCGCCGGCCGCGAGAGACCCAGTACTTC
TRBD2,.,TRBV20-1,TRBJ2-4,CSAPTSGRGNIQYF,TGCAGTGCCCCGACTAGCGGGAGAGGGAACATTCAGTACTTC
TRBD1,.,TRBV11-2,TRBJ2-6,CASSGDRGDPGANVLTF,TGTGCCAGCAGCGGGGACAGGGGAGATCCTGGGGCCAACGTCCTGACTTTC
.,.,TRBV5-6,TRBJ1-5,CASSYTYSPQPQHF,TGTGCCAGCAGCTACACGTACAGCCCCCAGCCCCAGCATTTT
TRBD1,many,TRBV4-1,TRBJ2-7,CASSHDRVSYEQYF,TGCGCCAGCAGCCATGACAGGGTGAGCTACGAGCAGTACTTC
.,.,TRBV28,TRBJ1-5,CASSGRQPQHF,TGTGCCAGCAGTGGGCGCCAGCCCCAGCATTTT